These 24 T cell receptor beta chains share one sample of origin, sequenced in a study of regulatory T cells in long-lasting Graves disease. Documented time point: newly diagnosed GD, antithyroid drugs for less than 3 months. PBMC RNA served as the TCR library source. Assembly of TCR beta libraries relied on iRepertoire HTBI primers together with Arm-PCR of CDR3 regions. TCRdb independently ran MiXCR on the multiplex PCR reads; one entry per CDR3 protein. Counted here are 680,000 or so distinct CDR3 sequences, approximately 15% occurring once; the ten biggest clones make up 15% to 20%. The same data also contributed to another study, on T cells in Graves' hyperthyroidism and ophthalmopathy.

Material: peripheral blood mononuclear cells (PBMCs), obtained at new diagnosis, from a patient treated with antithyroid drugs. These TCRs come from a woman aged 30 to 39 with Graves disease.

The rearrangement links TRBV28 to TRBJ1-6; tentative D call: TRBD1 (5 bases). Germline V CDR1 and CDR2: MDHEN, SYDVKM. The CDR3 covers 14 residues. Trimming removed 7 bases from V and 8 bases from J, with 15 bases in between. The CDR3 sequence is CASNTWGSDSPLHF. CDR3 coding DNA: TGTGCCAGCAACACGTGGGGCAGCGATTCACCCCTCCACTTT.

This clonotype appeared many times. This chain's CDR3 is CSATRDRGLGDTQYF. The CDR3 nucleotides read TGCAGTGCTACCAGGGACAGGGGGCTGGGAGATACGCAGTATTTT. The chain combines TRBV20-1 with TRBJ2-3; 12 bases align to TRBD1. V dropped 4 bases and J dropped 5; count of bases not matched to a gene: 7. Germline values: CDR1 DFQATT, CDR2 SNEGSKA (reference sequence). This CDR3 region has 15 residues.

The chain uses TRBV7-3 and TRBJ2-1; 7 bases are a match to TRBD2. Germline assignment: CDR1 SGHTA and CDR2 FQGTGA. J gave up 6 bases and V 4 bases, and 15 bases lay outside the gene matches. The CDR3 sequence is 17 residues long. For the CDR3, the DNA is TGTGCCAGCAGCTATCCCGCGTCGGCGGGAGTAACCAATGAGCAGTTCTTC. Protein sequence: CASSYPASAGVTNEQFF.

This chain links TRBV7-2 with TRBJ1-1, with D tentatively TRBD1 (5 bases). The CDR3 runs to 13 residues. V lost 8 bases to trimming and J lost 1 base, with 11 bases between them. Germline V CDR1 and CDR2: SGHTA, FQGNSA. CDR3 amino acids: CASGRQRNTEAFF. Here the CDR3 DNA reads TGTGCCAGCGGCCGACAGCGGAACACTGAAGCTTTCTTT.

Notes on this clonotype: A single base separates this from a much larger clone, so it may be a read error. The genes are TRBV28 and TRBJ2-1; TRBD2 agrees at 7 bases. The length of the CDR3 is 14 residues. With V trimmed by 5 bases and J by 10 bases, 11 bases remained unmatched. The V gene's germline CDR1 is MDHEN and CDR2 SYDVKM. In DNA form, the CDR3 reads TGTGCCAGCAGTGGCTGGGGGGGAACCTACGAGCAGTTCTTC. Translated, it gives CASSGWGGTYEQFF.

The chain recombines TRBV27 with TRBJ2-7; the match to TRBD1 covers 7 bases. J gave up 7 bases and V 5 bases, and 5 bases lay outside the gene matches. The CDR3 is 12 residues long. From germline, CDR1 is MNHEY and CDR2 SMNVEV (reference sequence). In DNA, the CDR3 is TGTGCCAGCAGTAAGGGGGCCGGGGAGCAGTACTTC. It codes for CASSKGAGEQYF.

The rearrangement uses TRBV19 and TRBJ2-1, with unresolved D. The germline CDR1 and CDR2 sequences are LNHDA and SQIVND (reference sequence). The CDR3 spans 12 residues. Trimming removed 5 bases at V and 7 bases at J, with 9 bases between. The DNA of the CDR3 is TGTGCCAGTAGTTCGCTTCGGAATGAGCAGTTCTTC. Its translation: CASSSLRNEQFF.

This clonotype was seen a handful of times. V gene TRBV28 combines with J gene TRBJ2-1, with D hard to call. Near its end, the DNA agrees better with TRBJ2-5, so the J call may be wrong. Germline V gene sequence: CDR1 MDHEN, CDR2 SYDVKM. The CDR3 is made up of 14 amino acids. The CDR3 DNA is TGTGCCAGCAGTGTTCTGTATTCCCAAGAGACCCAGTACTTC. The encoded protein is CASSVLYSQETQYF.

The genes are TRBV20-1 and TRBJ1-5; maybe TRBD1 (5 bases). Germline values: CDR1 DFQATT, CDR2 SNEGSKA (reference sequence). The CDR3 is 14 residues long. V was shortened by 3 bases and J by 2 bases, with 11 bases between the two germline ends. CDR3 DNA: TGCAGTGCTAGGGAGGGGTTCGGCAATCAGCCCCAGCATTTT. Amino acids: CSAREGFGNQPQHF.

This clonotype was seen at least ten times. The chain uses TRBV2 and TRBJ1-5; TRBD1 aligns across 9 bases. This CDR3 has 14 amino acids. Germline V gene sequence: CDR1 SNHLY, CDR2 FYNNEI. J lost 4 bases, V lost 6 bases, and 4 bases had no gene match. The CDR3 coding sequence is TGTGCCAGCAGGGACAGGGGTGGGAATCAGCCCCAGCATTTT. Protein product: CASRDRGGNQPQHF.

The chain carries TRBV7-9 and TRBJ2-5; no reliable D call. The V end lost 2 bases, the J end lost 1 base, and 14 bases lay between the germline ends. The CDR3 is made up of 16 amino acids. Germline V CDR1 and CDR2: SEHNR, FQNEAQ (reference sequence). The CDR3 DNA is TGTGCCAGCAGCTTAATTCTGTATCAGCCCCAAGAGACCCAGTACTTC. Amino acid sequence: CASSLILYQPQETQYF.

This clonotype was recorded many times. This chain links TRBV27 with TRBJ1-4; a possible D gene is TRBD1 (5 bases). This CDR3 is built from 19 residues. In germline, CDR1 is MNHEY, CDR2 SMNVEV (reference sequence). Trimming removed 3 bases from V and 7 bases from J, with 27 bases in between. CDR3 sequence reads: CASSLAVWEGPAPLEKLFF. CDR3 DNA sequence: TGTGCCAGCAGTTTGGCAGTTTGGGAGGGGCCGGCTCCCCTTGAAAAACTGTTTTTT.

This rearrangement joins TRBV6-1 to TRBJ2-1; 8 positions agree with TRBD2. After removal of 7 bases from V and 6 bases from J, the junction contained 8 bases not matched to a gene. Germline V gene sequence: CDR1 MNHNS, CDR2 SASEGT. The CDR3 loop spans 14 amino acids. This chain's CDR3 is CASKVGAGVNEQFF. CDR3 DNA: TGTGCCAGCAAGGTGGGAGCGGGAGTCAATGAGCAGTTCTTC.

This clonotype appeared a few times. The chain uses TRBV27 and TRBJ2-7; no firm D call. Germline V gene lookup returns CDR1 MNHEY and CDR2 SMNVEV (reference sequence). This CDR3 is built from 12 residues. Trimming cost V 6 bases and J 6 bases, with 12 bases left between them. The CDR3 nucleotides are TGTGCCAGCAGGATCAGAGGATCCGAGCAGTACTTC. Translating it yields CASRIRGSEQYF.

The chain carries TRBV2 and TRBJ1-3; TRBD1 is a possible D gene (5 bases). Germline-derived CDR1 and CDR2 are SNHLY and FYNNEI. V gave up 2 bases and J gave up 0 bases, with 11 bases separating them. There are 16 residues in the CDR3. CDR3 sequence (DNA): TGTGCCAGCAGTGAAATAGGGGCCTTCTCTGGAAACACCATATATTTT. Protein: CASSEIGAFSGNTIYF.

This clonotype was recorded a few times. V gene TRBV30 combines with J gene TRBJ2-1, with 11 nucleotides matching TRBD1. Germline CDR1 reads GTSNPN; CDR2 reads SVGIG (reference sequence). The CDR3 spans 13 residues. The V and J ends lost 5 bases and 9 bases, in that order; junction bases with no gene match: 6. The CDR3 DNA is TGTGCCTGGGCCGGACAGGGGGCTGGTGAGCAGTTCTTC. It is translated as CAWAGQGAGEQFF.

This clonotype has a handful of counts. CDR3 region: CASSPPRQGQDNEQFF. CDR3 nucleotides: TGTGCCAGCTCACCACCGCGACAGGGACAAGACAATGAGCAGTTCTTC. J is TRBJ2-1 and V is TRBV18, with TRBD1 identical over 7 bases. J was trimmed by 5 bases and V by 0 bases; bases with no gene match: 7. The CDR3 runs 16 residues. Germline V lookup: CDR1 KGHSH, CDR2 LQKENI. The full variable domain, with the rest looked up from reference TRBV18 and TRBJ2-1, is NAGVMQNPRHLVRRRGQEARLRCSPMKGHSHVYWYRQLPEEGLKFMVYLQKENIIDESGMPKERFSAEFPKEGPSILRIQQVVRGDSAAYFCASSPPRQGQDNEQFFGPGTRLTVL.

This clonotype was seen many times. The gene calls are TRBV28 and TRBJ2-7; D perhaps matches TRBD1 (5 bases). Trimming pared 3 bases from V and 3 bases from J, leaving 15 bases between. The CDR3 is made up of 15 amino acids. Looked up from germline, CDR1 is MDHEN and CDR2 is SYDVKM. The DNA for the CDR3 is TGTGCCAGCAGTTTCTCGTGGAAGGGGAACTACGAGCAGTACTTC. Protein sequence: CASSFSWKGNYEQYF.

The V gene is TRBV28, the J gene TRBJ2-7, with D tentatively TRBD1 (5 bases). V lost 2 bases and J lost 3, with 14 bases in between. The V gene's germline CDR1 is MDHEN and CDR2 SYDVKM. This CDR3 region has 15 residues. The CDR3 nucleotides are TGTGCCAGCAGTTTAATGGGGCAGGGCTTCTACGAGCAGTACTTC. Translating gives CASSLMGQGFYEQYF.

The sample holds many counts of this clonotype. CDR3 bases: TGTGCCAGCAGCTTAGGTAGACCCAGTGAAGCTTTCTTT. Encoded protein: CASSLGRPSEAFF. V and J are TRBV7-2 and TRBJ1-1; the D is unclear. The germline gives CDR1 SGHTA, CDR2 FQGNSA. The CDR3 loop spans 13 amino acids. V was clipped by 1 base and J by 7 bases, with 10 bases between them.

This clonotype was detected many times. The CDR3 sequence is CASRGPGQPQHF. CDR3 nucleotide sequence: TGTGCCAGCAGGGGACCGGGACAGCCCCAGCATTTT. V gene TRBV6-1 combines with J gene TRBJ1-5; tentatively, D is TRBD1 (5 bases). This CDR3 is 12 amino acids long. With 6 bases removed from V and 7 bases from J, the gap between germline ends came to 10 bases. Germline assignment: CDR1 MNHNS and CDR2 SASEGT.

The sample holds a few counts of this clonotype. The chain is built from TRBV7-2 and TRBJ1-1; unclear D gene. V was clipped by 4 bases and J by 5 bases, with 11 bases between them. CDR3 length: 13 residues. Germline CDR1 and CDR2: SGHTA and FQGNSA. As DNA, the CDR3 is TGTGCCAGCAGCTACCTGGCGGGTACTGAAGCTTTCTTT. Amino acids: CASSYLAGTEAFF.

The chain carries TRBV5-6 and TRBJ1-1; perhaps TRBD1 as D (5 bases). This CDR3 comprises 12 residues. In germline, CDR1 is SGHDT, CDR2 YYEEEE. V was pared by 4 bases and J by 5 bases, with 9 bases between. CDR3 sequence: CASSGTLTEAFF. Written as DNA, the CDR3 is TGTGCCAGCAGCGGGACTTTGACTGAAGCTTTCTTT.

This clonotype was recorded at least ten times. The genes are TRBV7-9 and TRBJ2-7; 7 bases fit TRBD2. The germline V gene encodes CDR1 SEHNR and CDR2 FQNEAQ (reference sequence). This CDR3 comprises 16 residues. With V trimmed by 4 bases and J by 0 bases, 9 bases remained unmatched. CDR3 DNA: TGTGCCAGCAGCTATCTAACTAGCGCTAGCTCCTACGAGCAGTACTTC. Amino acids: CASSYLTSASSYEQYF.